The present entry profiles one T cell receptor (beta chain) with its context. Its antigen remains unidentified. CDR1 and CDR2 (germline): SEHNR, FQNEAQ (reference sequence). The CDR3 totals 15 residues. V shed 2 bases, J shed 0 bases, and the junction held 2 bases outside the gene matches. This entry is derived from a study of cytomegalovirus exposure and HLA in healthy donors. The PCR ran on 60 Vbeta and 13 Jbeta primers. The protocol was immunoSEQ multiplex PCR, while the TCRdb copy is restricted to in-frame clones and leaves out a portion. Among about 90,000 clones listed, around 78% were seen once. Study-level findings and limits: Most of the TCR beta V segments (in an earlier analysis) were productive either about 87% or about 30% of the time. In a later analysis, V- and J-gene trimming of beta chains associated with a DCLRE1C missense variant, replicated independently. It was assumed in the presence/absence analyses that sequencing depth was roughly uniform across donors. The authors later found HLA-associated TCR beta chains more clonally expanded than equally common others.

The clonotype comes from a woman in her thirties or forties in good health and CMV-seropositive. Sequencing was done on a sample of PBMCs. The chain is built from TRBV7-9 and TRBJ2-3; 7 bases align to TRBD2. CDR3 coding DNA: TGTGCCAGCAGCTTACTAGCGGCTAGCACAGATACGCAGTATTTT. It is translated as CASSLLAASTDTQYF.